The clone carrying this T cell receptor beta chain was detected a few times. The antigen is unknown. Looked up from germline, CDR1 is MNHEY and CDR2 is SVGAGI. The CDR3 is 14 residues long. The V gene lost 9 bases and the J gene lost 5 bases, with 20 bases spanning the gap. The record originates from a study of shared clonotypes between healthy human individuals. Study-level results: Larger richness was generally estimated for naive than memory subsets.

Only in-frame clones appear in the TCRdb table, and some are missing; sequencing was by immunoSEQ multiplex PCR. Found here are around 1,000,000 clones, roughly 80% of them singletons; the top ten hold 0.89%. This receptor was taken from a man aged 18-30 years in good health. Some clones in this sample may be carry-over from other donors' samples. What was sequenced was memory CD4+ T cells from PBMCs. Subset indicated: CD45RA-negative fraction. V and J are TRBV6-5 and TRBJ2-7, with TRBD2 as a possible D gene (5 bases). The CDR3 loop reads CASHVPGVKNEQYF. The CDR3 DNA sequence: TGTGCCAGTCATGTACCCGGGGTGAAGAACGAGCAGTACTTC.